One and the same sample provided the 30 T cell receptor beta chains below, sequenced in a study of CD8+CD57+ T cells in acquired aplastic anemia. Genomic DNA served as template for TCR beta VDJ and CDR3 profiling. A single record per CDR3 protein comes from TCRdb applying MiXCR to the reads. The profile covers approximately 170,000 distinct CDR3 sequences, with 55% to 80% appearing a single time and around 45% taken by the ten largest. Sequenced sample: sorted CD4+, CD8+, or CD8+CD57+ T cells (not recorded which) from PBMCs. These receptors were taken from a human donor in good health.

The rearrangement links TRBV20-1 to TRBJ1-1; no reliable D call. The CDR3 length is 13 residues. The V end lost 3 bases, the J end lost 3 bases, and 11 bases lay between the germline ends. Germline loops: CDR1 DFQATT, CDR2 SNEGSKA (reference sequence). The CDR3: CSASWVVDTEAFF. In DNA, the CDR3 is TGCAGTGCTAGTTGGGTGGTCGACACTGAAGCTTTCTTT.

The genes are TRBV5-1 and TRBJ1-3; tentative D call: TRBD1 (6 bases). This CDR3 is 14 amino acids long. Trimming shortened V by 1 base and J by 4 bases, and 9 bases separated the two germline ends. CDR1 is SGHRS and CDR2 is YFSETQ in the germline V gene. CDR3 residues: CASSLTGYGNTIYF. CDR3 sequence (DNA): TGCGCCAGCAGCTTGACAGGGTACGGAAACACCATATATTTT.

CDR3: CASSPQGGARYEQYF. The CDR3 coding sequence is TGTGCCAGCAGCCCGCAGGGGGGGGCGCGGTACGAGCAGTACTTC. The chain combines TRBV7-9 with TRBJ2-7, with D possibly called TRBD1 or TRBD2 (7 bases each). The CDR3 contains 15 residues. Germline CDR1 SEHNR, CDR2 FQNEAQ (reference sequence). V was shortened by 5 bases and J by 4 bases, with 18 bases between the two germline ends. Combining the CDR3 with reference TRBV7-9 and TRBJ2-7 gives the whole variable domain DTGVSQNPRHKITKRGQNVTFRCDPISEHNRLYWYRQTLGQGPEFLTYFQNEAQLEKSRLLSDRFSAERPKGSFSTLEIQRTEQGDSAMYLCASSPQGGARYEQYFGPGTRLTVT.

This rearrangement joins TRBV12-3 or TRBV12-4 to TRBJ1-2, with a weak D call TRBD1 (5 bases). V gave up 6 bases and J gave up 10 bases, with 15 bases separating them. The CDR3 is 12 residues long. The CDR3 DNA is TGTGCCAGCAGCATCTTGATCGGGACCTACACCTTC. Translation gives CASSILIGTYTF.

V and J are TRBV7-6 and TRBJ1-1; D is unclear. V lost 1 base to trimming and J lost 1 base, with 10 bases between them. Germline V gives CDR1 SGHVS, CDR2 FNYEAQ. The CDR3 spans 15 residues. For the CDR3, the DNA is TGTGCCAGCAGCTTAGAGCCAGATCCGAACACTGAAGCTTTCTTT. As protein: CASSLEPDPNTEAFF. Looking up the rest from reference TRBV7-6 and TRBJ1-1 gives the full variable domain: GAGVSQSPRYKVTKRGQDVALRCDPISGHVSLYWYRQALGQGPEFLTYFNYEAQQDKSGLPNDRFSAERPEGSISTLTIQRTEQRDSAMYRCASSLEPDPNTEAFFGQGTRLTVV.

This chain uses TRBV19 with TRBJ1-6; 9 positions agree with TRBD1. V was clipped by 7 bases and J by 7 bases; unmatched bases: 5. CDR3 length: 14 amino acids. Germline CDR1 reads LNHDA; CDR2 reads SQIVND (reference sequence). CDR3 region: CASIRTGENSPLHF. The CDR3, as DNA: TGTGCCAGTATAAGGACAGGGGAGAATTCACCCCTCCACTTT.

This clonotype was recorded at least ten times. The J gene is TRBJ1-1, the V gene TRBV30; D not resolved. This CDR3 contains 12 residues. V was shortened by 0 bases and J by 5 bases, with 7 bases between the two germline ends. The germline V gene has CDR1 GTSNPN and CDR2 SVGIG (reference sequence). CDR3 sequence: CAWSVVGTEAFF. The CDR3 DNA follows: TGTGCCTGGAGTGTAGTGGGGACTGAAGCTTTCTTT. The variable domain in full, completed from reference TRBV30 and TRBJ1-1, reads SQTIHQWPATLVQPVGSPLSLECTVEGTSNPNLYWYRQAAGRGLQLLFYSVGIGQISSEVPQNLSASRPQDRQFILSSKKLLLSDSGFYLCAWSVVGTEAFFGQGTRLTVV.

There are many counts of this clonotype. The genes are TRBV20-1 and TRBJ2-7, with a tentative D call TRBD2 (5 bases). Germline V gene data show CDR1 as DFQATT and CDR2 as SNEGSKA (reference sequence). The ends were cut back, 0 bases at V and 2 bases at J, with 11 bases in the middle. The CDR3 contains 14 residues. CDR3 in amino acids: CSARDFGIPYEQYF. CDR3 bases: TGCAGTGCTAGAGATTTCGGGATACCCTACGAGCAGTACTTC.

As concerns this clonotype: Its ends do not fully match the called genes, so a read error is possible. The genes are TRBV5-8 and TRBJ2-7; no clear D. The length of the CDR3 is 14 residues. The germline gives CDR1 SGHTS, CDR2 YDEGEE. CDR3 residues: CASSLAEDRYEQYF. CDR3 sequence (DNA): TGCGCCAGCAGCTTGGCCGAGGATAGGTACGAGCAGTACTTC.

The chain uses TRBV20-1 and TRBJ2-3; 7 positions agree with TRBD2. Trimming took 1 base from V and 2 from J; bases not matched to a gene: 9. In germline, CDR1 is DFQATT, CDR2 SNEGSKA (reference sequence). This CDR3 is built from 16 residues. CDR3 sequence (DNA): TGCAGTGCTAGAGGACGTGCGGGAGAGCTCACAGATACGCAGTATTTT. Amino acids: CSARGRAGELTDTQYF.

The gene calls are TRBV7-3 and TRBJ2-1; 7 bases are shared with TRBD2. The CDR3 contains 15 residues. The ends lost 2 bases at V and 2 bases at J; junction bases unmatched: 3. Germline CDR1 SGHTA, CDR2 FQGTGA. In DNA form, the CDR3 reads TGTGCCAGCAGCTTAGCCCGGGGGGCCTACAATGAGCAGTTCTTC. As protein: CASSLARGAYNEQFF.

This sequence joins TRBV20-1 and TRBJ2-7; 10 bases are a match to TRBD2. CDR3 size: 12 residues. V was clipped by 4 bases and J by 4 bases; unmatched bases: 1. The germline CDR1 and CDR2 sequences are DFQATT and SNEGSKA (reference sequence). DNA for the CDR3: TGCAGTGCTACTAGCGGGGGTTACGAGCAGTACTTC. As protein: CSATSGGYEQYF.

This clonotype appeared many times. The chain couples TRBV7-8 to TRBJ2-3, with 10 bases lining up with TRBD2. V gave up 5 bases and J gave up 5 bases; unmatched junction bases: 7. The CDR3 is 15 amino acids. CDR1 is SGHVS, CDR2 FQNEAQ, per germline. CDR3 in DNA: TGTGCCAGCAGCCCAGTAGCGGGAGGAGGAGATACGCAGTATTTT. As protein: CASSPVAGGGDTQYF. Filled out from reference TRBV7-8 and TRBJ2-3, the complete variable domain reads GAGVSQSPRYKVAKRGQDVALRCDPISGHVSLFWYQQALGQGPEFLTYFQNEAQLDKSGLPSDRFFAERPEGSVSTLKIQRTQQEDSAVYLCASSPVAGGGDTQYFGPGTRLTVL.

V and J are TRBV7-2 and TRBJ2-7, with 7 bases that match TRBD2. The germline gives CDR1 SGHTA, CDR2 FQGNSA. CDR3 length: 16 amino acids. The trim removed 1 base at V and 9 bases at J, leaving 15 bases unmatched. The CDR3 loop reads CASSLVAGDSSGGQYF. The CDR3 nucleotides read TGTGCCAGCAGCTTAGTTGCGGGGGACTCCTCGGGGGGGCAGTACTTC.

This clonotype was counted ten times or more. The chain recombines TRBV19 with TRBJ2-7; either TRBD1 or TRBD2 may fit D (6 bases each). The CDR3 covers 17 residues. Deletions cut 5 bases from V and 5 bases from J, with 25 bases between. Germline CDR1 is LNHDA and CDR2 is SQIVND (reference sequence). The CDR3 region is CASSEGGDSLRIHEQYF. CDR3 bases: TGTGCCAGTAGTGAGGGGGGCGACAGCCTACGTATCCACGAGCAGTACTTC. Full variable domain (outside the CDR3, taken from reference TRBV19 and TRBJ2-7): DGGITQSPKYLFRKEGQNVTLSCEQNLNHDAMYWYRQDPGQGLRLIYYSQIVNDFQKGDIAEGYSVSREKKESFPLTVTSAQKNPTAFYLCASSEGGDSLRIHEQYFGPGTRLTVT.

The chain is built from TRBV15 and TRBJ2-7, with D possibly matching TRBD2 (6 bases). Germline V gene sequence: CDR1 LNHNV, CDR2 YYDKDF (reference sequence). The V end was cut by 1 base, the J end by 2 bases, with 12 bases between. CDR3 length: 15 residues. CDR3 coding DNA: TGTGCCACCAGCAGAGGGGGAAGGGAGGCCTACGAGCAGTACTTC. Translation: CATSRGGREAYEQYF.

CDR3 residues: CASSRDVTDTQYF. CDR3 nucleotides: TGTGCCAGCAGCAGGGACGTCACAGATACGCAGTATTTT. This chain uses TRBV5-8 with TRBJ2-3; possibly TRBD1 or TRBD2 for D (5 bases each). V lost 4 bases and J 2 bases, leaving 8 bases between the germline ends. CDR1 SGHTS and CDR2 YDEGEE come from the germline V gene. This CDR3 spans 13 amino acids. Looking up the rest from reference TRBV5-8 and TRBJ2-3 gives the full variable domain: EAGVTQSPTHLIKTRGQQATLRCSPISGHTSVYWYQQALGLGLQFLLWYDEGEERNRGNFPPRFSGRQFPNYSSELNVNALELEDSALYLCASSRDVTDTQYFGPGTRLTVL.

This clonotype was recorded at least ten times. The chain has TRBV7-2 and TRBJ2-7, with D perhaps matching TRBD1 or TRBD2 (5 bases each). Germline loops: CDR1 SGHTA, CDR2 FQGNSA. This CDR3 is built from 15 residues. The ends were cut back, 1 base at V and 3 bases at J, with 13 bases in the middle. The CDR3 DNA is TGTGCCAGCAGCTTAGAGGGACGGCTTGGCTACGAGCAGTACTTC. This gives the protein CASSLEGRLGYEQYF.

Worth noting for this clonotype: At one end, the junction sequence differs from germline, possibly due to a read error. The rearrangement links TRBV29-1 to TRBJ2-5; TRBD2 matches 10 bases. The CDR3 consists of 13 residues. CDR1 is SQVTM, CDR2 ANQGSEA, per germline. The CDR3 DNA reads as TGCAGCGTTGAAGGTCCGACTAGCGGGTTCCGGCACTTC. It yields the protein CSVEGPTSGFRHF.

This chain links TRBV5-6 with TRBJ2-7, with D possibly TRBD1 on 6 matching bases. The ends were cut back, 2 bases at V and 4 bases at J, with 19 bases in the middle. CDR1 and CDR2 (germline): SGHDT, YYEEEE. This CDR3 contains 16 residues. As DNA, the CDR3 is TGTGCCAGCAGCTTAACTGACAGGCTGCCCCTGTACGAGCAGTACTTC. Amino acid sequence: CASSLTDRLPLYEQYF.

The chain couples TRBV24-1 to TRBJ2-1, with TRBD1 identical over 7 bases. V shed 2 bases and J 2 bases; nucleotides not matched to a gene: 5. CDR1 is KGHDR, CDR2 SFDVKD, per germline. CDR3 size: 16 residues. Here the CDR3 reads CATSDSTGKTYNEQFF. CDR3 sequence (DNA): TGTGCCACCAGTGATTCGACAGGGAAAACCTACAATGAGCAGTTCTTC.

The chain employs TRBV9 and TRBJ1-6, with a tentative D call TRBD1 (5 bases). The V end lost 5 bases, the J end lost 9 bases, and 12 bases lay between the germline ends. The germline V gene encodes CDR1 SGDLS and CDR2 YYNGEE. This CDR3 has 13 amino acids. The chain's CDR3 is CASSRGDGSPLHF. As DNA, the CDR3 is TGTGCCAGCAGTAGAGGGGATGGTTCACCCCTCCACTTT.

This rearrangement joins TRBV29-1 to TRBJ2-7; D possibly matches TRBD1 or TRBD2 (6 bases each). The CDR3 spans 13 residues. Trimming left V 7 bases short and J 0 bases short, with 13 bases between. CDR1 is SQVTM, CDR2 ANQGSEA, per germline. CDR3 amino acids: CSAGRDNSYEQYF. As DNA, the CDR3 is TGCAGCGCAGGGCGGGACAACTCCTACGAGCAGTACTTC.

The genes are TRBV7-8 and TRBJ2-7; 10 positions match TRBD2. Unmatched junction bases numbered 3, after V lost 0 bases and J lost 1 base. CDR3 length: 16 residues. The germline gives CDR1 SGHVS, CDR2 FQNEAQ. The CDR3 DNA is TGTGCCAGCAGCTTAGCGGGACTAGCGAGGTCCTACGAGCAGTACTTC. It translates to CASSLAGLARSYEQYF.

The CDR3: CASSPPQTHSYEQYF. CDR3 DNA sequence: TGTGCCAGCAGCCCACCCCAGACGCACTCCTACGAGCAGTACTTC. The V and J genes are TRBV6-1 and TRBJ2-7; no clear D. Per germline, CDR1 MNHNS and CDR2 SASEGT. V lost 6 bases to trimming and J lost 0 bases, with 15 bases between them. The CDR3 has 15 amino acids.

This clonotype occurred once. The chain employs TRBV9 and TRBJ2-2; TRBD2 aligns across 8 bases. CDR1 is SGDLS and CDR2 is YYNGEE in the germline V gene. V shed 2 bases, J shed 4 bases, and the junction held 4 bases outside the gene matches. The CDR3 runs to 15 residues. The CDR3, as DNA: TGTGCCAGCAGCGTTGCCGGGGGGGGCACCGGGGAGCTGTTTTTT. Translating it yields CASSVAGGGTGELFF.

Notes on this clonotype: The junction does not match germline at one end; this may be a read error. V is TRBV6-6 and J is TRBJ2-3; 13 nucleotides match TRBD2. The CDR3 runs to 18 residues. CDR1 and CDR2 (germline): MNHNY, SVGAGI (reference sequence). The CDR3 reads CASPSSGTSGTPTDAQYF. Written as DNA, the CDR3 is TGTGCCAGCCCTTCATCCGGGACTAGCGGGACACCCACAGATGCGCAGTATTTT.

This clonotype appeared many times. The junction does not match germline at one end; this may be a read error. The chain is built from TRBV7-7 and TRBJ2-5; TRBD1 matches 7 bases. The CDR3 is 15 residues long. In germline, CDR1 is SSHAT, CDR2 FNYEAQ (reference sequence). The CDR3 reads CASSLSLRGQETQYF. CDR3 DNA: TGTGCTAGCAGCCTAAGCCTAAGGGGACAGGAGACCCAGTACTTC.

J is TRBJ2-5 and V is TRBV20-1; the D call may be TRBD1 or TRBD2 (5 bases each). The CDR3 is 14 amino acids. Between the trimmed V and J ends, which lost 2 bases and 2 bases, there was a span of 12 bases. Per the germline V gene, CDR1 is DFQATT and CDR2 is SNEGSKA (reference sequence). The CDR3 DNA reads TGCAGTGCTAGACCTGGGACCCAACAAGAGACCCAGTACTTC. It is translated as CSARPGTQQETQYF.

CDR3 sequence (DNA): TGTGCCACCAGTGACCGGGCGGGGACTAGCGGGAGGACCGGGGAGCTGTTTTTT. It is translated as CATSDRAGTSGRTGELFF. V usage is TRBV24-1 and J usage is TRBJ2-2, with TRBD2 identical over 15 bases. The CDR3 consists of 18 residues. The J segment lost 5 bases and the V segment lost 4 bases, leaving 7 bases of the junction unmatched. Germline lookup yields CDR1 KGHDR and CDR2 SFDVKD.